What follows are 5 T cell receptor beta chains derived from one specimen sequenced in a study of regulatory dendritic cells for organ transplantation. These receptors are not linked to any known antigen. Sorted subsets were CFSE-labeled and cultured approximately 5 days with allogeneic dendritic cells. Measured with immunoSEQ multiplex PCR; TCRdb has only the in-frame clones, and not every one. This table holds 15,000 to 20,000 clones, 70% to 85% found once. Specimen: memory CD4+ T cells from blood cultured with regulatory dendritic cells. Documented subset: CD45RO+ memory T cells. The receptors stem from a human donor in good health.

V is TRBV4-2 and J is TRBJ1-4; D is uncertain. V was clipped by 4 bases and J by 2 bases, with 17 bases between them. CDR3 length: 17 amino acids. Germline-derived CDR1 and CDR2 are LGHNA and YNFKEQ. CDR3 nucleotides: TGTGCCAGCAGCCTCAAGACCGCAGTGGGGACTAATGAAAAACTGTTTTTT. As protein: CASSLKTAVGTNEKLFF.

V gene TRBV6-1 combines with J gene TRBJ2-5, with D possibly TRBD1 on 7 matching bases. The DNA end is more similar to TRBJ2-7, so the J call may be wrong. This CDR3 has 16 amino acids. Germline values: CDR1 MNHNS, CDR2 SASEGT. The CDR3 reads CASSDAGGTEIYEQYF. The CDR3 region has the DNA TGTGCCAGCAGTGACGCGGGCGGGACAGAGATATACGAGCAGTACTTC.

The chain combines TRBV5-1 with TRBJ2-1, with TRBD1 matching 9 bases. V trimming: 4 bases; J trimming: 4 bases; junction bases outside the gene matches: 6. Per the germline V gene, CDR1 is SGHRS and CDR2 is YFSETQ. The CDR3 loop spans 15 amino acids. The CDR3 region is CASSVPQGAYNEQFF. CDR3 in DNA: TGCGCCAGCAGCGTCCCACAGGGGGCGTACAATGAGCAGTTCTTC.

Judged by abundance, this clone is medium-sized (0.01 to 0.1%). V and J are TRBV18 and TRBJ2-1, with TRBD2 matching over 9 bases. The germline V gene has CDR1 KGHSH and CDR2 LQKENI. The V segment lost 4 bases and the J segment 7 bases; nucleotides outside the gene matches: 17. The CDR3 covers 18 residues. CDR3 nucleotide sequence: TGTGCCAGCTCACAAAACTATGTAGCGGGAGCGGGAATAAATGAGCAGTTCTTC. As protein: CASSQNYVAGAGINEQFF. Based on the CDR3 plus reference TRBV18 and TRBJ2-1, the full variable domain is NAGVMQNPRHLVRRRGQEARLRCSPMKGHSHVYWYRQLPEEGLKFMVYLQKENIIDESGMPKERFSAEFPKEGPSILRIQQVVRGDSAAYFCASSQNYVAGAGINEQFFGPGTRLTVL.

This chain links TRBV7-2 with TRBJ2-5; D is perhaps TRBD1 (6 bases). CDR3 length: 13 residues. The germline V gene encodes CDR1 SGHTA and CDR2 FQGNSA. With 6 bases removed from V and 5 bases from J, the gap between germline ends came to 13 bases. For the CDR3, the DNA is TGTGCCAGCAGGGACAGCCCCGCGGAGACCCAGTACTTC. Encoded protein: CASRDSPAETQYF.